Detailed here is one TCR beta chain. The sample comes from a study of blood T cell repertoires in COVID-19. Repertoires were generated with immunoSEQ multiplex PCR, while TCRdb's copy carries only in-frame clones and drops some. The data contain 300,000 to 350,000 clones, 89% of them singletons. This CDR3 is 15 amino acids long. Trimming shortened V by 2 bases and J by 5 bases, and 15 bases separated the two germline ends. Germline values: CDR1 WNHNN, CDR2 SYGVQD (reference sequence). The sequenced sample consisted of PBMCs or T cells enriched from blood (not recorded which). This clonotype was obtained from a woman aged 25 to 39 who had recovered from COVID-19. The chain is built from TRBV10-1 and TRBJ2-5; a possible D gene is TRBD1 (6 bases). CDR3 in amino acids: CASSELDRRCETQYF. The CDR3 nucleotides read TGCGCCAGCAGTGAGCTCGACAGGAGATGTGAGACCCAGTACTTC.